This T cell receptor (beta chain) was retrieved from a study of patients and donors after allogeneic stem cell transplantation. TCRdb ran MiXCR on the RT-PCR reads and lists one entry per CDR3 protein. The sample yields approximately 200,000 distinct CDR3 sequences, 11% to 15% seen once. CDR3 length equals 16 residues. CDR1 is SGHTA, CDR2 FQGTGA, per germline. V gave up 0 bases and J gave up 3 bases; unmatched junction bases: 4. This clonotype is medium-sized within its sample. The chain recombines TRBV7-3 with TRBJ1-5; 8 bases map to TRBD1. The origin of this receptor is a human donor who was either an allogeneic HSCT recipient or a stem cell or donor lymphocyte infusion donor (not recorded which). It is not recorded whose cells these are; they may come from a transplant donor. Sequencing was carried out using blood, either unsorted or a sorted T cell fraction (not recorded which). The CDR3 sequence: CASSLTPGQVNQPQHF. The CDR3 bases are TGTGCCAGCAGCTTAACTCCGGGACAGGTCAATCAGCCCCAGCATTTT.